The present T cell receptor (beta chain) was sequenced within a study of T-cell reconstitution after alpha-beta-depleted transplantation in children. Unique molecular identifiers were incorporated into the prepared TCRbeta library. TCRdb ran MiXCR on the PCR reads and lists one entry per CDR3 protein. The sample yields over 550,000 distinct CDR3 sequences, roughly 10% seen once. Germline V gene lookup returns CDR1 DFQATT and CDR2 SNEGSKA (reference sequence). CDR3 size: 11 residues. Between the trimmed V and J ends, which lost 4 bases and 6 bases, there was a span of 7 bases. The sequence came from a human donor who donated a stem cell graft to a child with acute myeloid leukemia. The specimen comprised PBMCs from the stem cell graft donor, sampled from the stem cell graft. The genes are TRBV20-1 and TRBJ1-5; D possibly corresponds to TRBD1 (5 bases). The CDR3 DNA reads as TGCAGTGCTAAAGGGGTTCAGCCCCAGCATTTT. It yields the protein CSAKGVQPQHF.